This entry lists 30 T cell receptor beta chains sequenced from one sample in a study of blood T cells in healthy people across ages. Together with a sample-barcoded 5' primer, a J-beta primer mix was included in a second PCR lasting about 6 to 11 cycles. TCRdb redid the calling of the 5' RACE reads with MiXCR, one entry per CDR3 protein. Of roughly 1.5 million distinct CDR3 sequences listed, 40% to 45% are singletons. Sequenced material: blood. The origin of the receptors is a woman aged 18-29 years in good health.

This clonotype was seen many times. The chain combines TRBV6-6 with TRBJ2-7; possible D gene TRBD1, 6 bases. V was shortened by 4 bases and J by 2 bases, with 9 bases between the two germline ends. The CDR3 spans 13 residues. Germline V gene lookup returns CDR1 MNHNY and CDR2 SVGAGI (reference sequence). The chain's CDR3 is CASSWDTTYEQYF. CDR3 DNA: TGTGCCAGCAGTTGGGACACCACCTACGAGCAGTACTTC.

This chain uses TRBV14 with TRBJ2-3; no reliable D call. The germline gives CDR1 SGHDN, CDR2 FVKESK. Trimming cost V 1 base and J 3 bases, with 20 bases left between them. The CDR3 sequence is 18 residues long. CDR3 bases: TGTGCCAGCAGCCAAGTTTTAATAGATGGGTCGCGGACAGATACGCAGTATTTT. Its translation: CASSQVLIDGSRTDTQYF.

On this clonotype: Relative to the germline gene, one junction end is altered; a read error may explain this. This chain connects TRBV6-2 or TRBV6-3 to TRBJ1-1; possible D gene TRBD1, 5 bases. Germline lookup yields CDR1 MNHEY and CDR2 SVGEGT. CDR3 length: 15 amino acids. In DNA form, the CDR3 reads TGTACCAGCAGTTACCCAATTGCCAGGGCCACTGAAGCTTTCTTT. Translation: CTSSYPIARATEAFF.

CDR3 bases: TGTGCCAGCAGCCGGATAGCGGGAGGCTCAGATACGCAGTATTTT. The encoded protein is CASSRIAGGSDTQYF. The chain carries TRBV14 and TRBJ2-3; TRBD2 matches at 10 bases. The CDR3 extends over 15 amino acids. Trimming at V came to 4 bases and at J to 4 bases, leaving 5 bases not matched to a gene. Germline CDR1 is SGHDN and CDR2 is FVKESK.

This clonotype was counted ten times or more. The V gene is TRBV21-1, the J gene TRBJ2-3; TRBD2, the D gene given by the table, was not confirmed from the DNA. TRBV21-1 has pseudogene status. The length of the CDR3 is 16 residues. CDR3 nucleotides: TGTGCCAGCAGCAAAGTGTTCCAGCGGGGAGAAGATACGCAGTATTTT. Protein product: CASSKVFQRGEDTQYF.

The chain links TRBV9 to TRBJ2-2; D gene unclear. V dropped 0 bases and J dropped 1 base, with 10 bases sitting between them. This CDR3 has 16 amino acids. Germline-derived CDR1 and CDR2 are SGDLS and YYNGEE. The CDR3, as DNA: TGTGCCAGCAGCGTAGTGGGCGGACGGAACACCGGGGAGCTGTTTTTT. Amino acid sequence: CASSVVGGRNTGELFF. Drawing the rest from reference TRBV9 and TRBJ2-2, the complete variable domain is DSGVTQTPKHLITATGQRVTLRCSPRSGDLSVYWYQQSLDQGLQFLIQYYNGEERAKGNILERFSAQQFPDLHSELNLSSLELGDSALYFCASSVVGGRNTGELFFGEGSRLTVL.

There are a few counts of this clonotype. This chain uses TRBV27 with TRBJ2-3; TRBD2 aligns across 8 bases. CDR3 length: 17 amino acids. Per germline, CDR1 MNHEY and CDR2 SMNVEV (reference sequence). Trimming cost V 3 bases and J 1 base; bases outside gene matches: 9. CDR3 region: CASSFAGGSLGTDTQYF. The CDR3 DNA reads TGTGCCAGCAGTTTTGCGGGAGGCTCCCTCGGCACAGATACGCAGTATTTT.

V gene TRBV24-1 combines with J gene TRBJ2-1, with a possible D match to TRBD2 (6 bases). Trimming took off 10 bases at V and 10 bases at J, with 16 bases between the two ends. Looked up from germline, CDR1 is KGHDR and CDR2 is SFDVKD. The CDR3 is made up of 12 amino acids. Here the CDR3 reads CATEAGGREQFF. Here the CDR3 DNA reads TGTGCCACAGAGGCTGGGGGGAGGGAGCAGTTCTTC.

The chain couples TRBV3-1 to TRBJ2-5, with 11 bases matching TRBD2. Germline trimming cut 6 bases from V and 5 bases from J; bases unmatched to any gene: 5. This CDR3 spans 14 amino acids. Germline V lookup: CDR1 LGHDT, CDR2 YNNKEL (reference sequence). CDR3: CASSRTSGFETQYF. In DNA, the CDR3 is TGTGCCAGCAGTCGGACTAGCGGGTTCGAGACCCAGTACTTC.

Notes on this clonotype: Compared with germline, one end of the junction differs, possibly owing to a read error. The chain carries TRBV9 and TRBJ2-7; 13 bases agree with TRBD2. Germline CDR1 reads SGDLS; CDR2 reads YYNGEE. The CDR3 loop spans 17 amino acids. The CDR3, as DNA: TGTGCCAGCAGCGGGACTAGCGGGAGCCATAGACCCTACGAGCGGTACTTC. Protein sequence: CASSGTSGSHRPYERYF. Drawing the rest from reference TRBV9 and TRBJ2-7, the complete variable domain is DSGVTQTPKHLITATGQRVTLRCSPRSGDLSVYWYQQSLDQGLQFLIQYYNGEERAKGNILERFSAQQFPDLHSELNLSSLELGDSALYFCASSGTSGSHRPYERYFGPGTRLTVT.

The genes are TRBV27 and TRBJ1-1; D not certain. Germline lookup yields CDR1 MNHEY and CDR2 SMNVEV (reference sequence). V was pared by 5 bases and J by 0 bases, with 7 bases between. The CDR3 spans 13 residues. The CDR3 is CASSMTLNTEAFF. Written as DNA, the CDR3 is TGTGCCAGCAGTATGACTTTGAACACTGAAGCTTTCTTT.

This clonotype was seen many times. This chain links TRBV9 with TRBJ2-1; 7 bases agree with TRBD1. After removal of 0 bases from V and 9 bases from J, the junction contained 6 bases not matched to a gene. The CDR3 length is 14 residues. Germline CDR1 SGDLS, CDR2 YYNGEE. In nucleotides, the CDR3 is TGTGCCAGCAGCGTAGGCGTAGGGGGCAGTGAGCAGTTCTTC. Translation: CASSVGVGGSEQFF.

J is TRBJ2-4 and V is TRBV10-3; the D is unclear. Per germline, CDR1 ENHRY and CDR2 SYGVKD. Trimming pared 2 bases from V and 3 bases from J, leaving 8 bases between. This CDR3 is built from 14 residues. In DNA form, the CDR3 reads TGTGCCATCAGTGAGCCCGGAAACAAAAACATTCAGTACTTC. It codes for CAISEPGNKNIQYF.

This clonotype was found a few times. The chain carries TRBV7-8 and TRBJ2-3, with TRBD2 matching over 11 bases. This CDR3 is 17 amino acids long. CDR1 and CDR2 (germline): SGHVS, FQNEAQ. After removal of 5 bases from V and 6 bases from J, the junction contained 13 bases not matched to a gene. The CDR3 DNA follows: TGTGCCAGCAGCCACCGAATTAGCGGGAGGGCTATGGATACGCAGTATTTT. This sequence encodes CASSHRISGRAMDTQYF.

In this sample, this clonotype turned up a few times. The rearrangement joins TRBV7-3 to TRBJ2-1; D tentatively fits TRBD1 or TRBD2 (5 bases each). CDR3 length: 14 residues. Germline lookup yields CDR1 SGHTA and CDR2 FQGTGA. Trimming removed 8 bases from V and 8 bases from J, with 19 bases in between. CDR3 protein: CASSTGPTIHEQFF. As DNA, the CDR3 is TGTGCCAGCTCGACGGGACCAACAATTCATGAGCAGTTCTTC.

The chain has TRBV7-9 and TRBJ1-5, with 8 positions matching TRBD1. The CDR3 is 16 residues long. V was clipped by 1 base and J by 5 bases; unmatched bases: 7. CDR1 is SEHNR, CDR2 FQNEAQ, per germline (reference sequence). The CDR3 nucleotides read TGTGCCAGCAGCTTAGGACAGGGGTCAACTTATCAGCCCCAGCATTTT. Translated, it gives CASSLGQGSTYQPQHF.

This clonotype was seen more than once but under ten times. The V and J genes are TRBV7-2 and TRBJ2-4; 7 positions agree with TRBD2. CDR3 length equals 16 residues. Trimming took 3 bases from V and 3 from J; bases not matched to a gene: 8. Germline lookup yields CDR1 SGHTA and CDR2 FQGNSA. Here the CDR3 DNA reads TGTGCCAGCAGCTTGCACGCGGGGGAGGACAAAAACATTCAGTACTTC. It yields the protein CASSLHAGEDKNIQYF.

J is TRBJ2-7 and V is TRBV4-1; 7 bases line up with TRBD1. Germline lookup yields CDR1 MGHRA and CDR2 YSYEKL. There are 14 residues in the CDR3. J gave up 2 bases and V 4 bases, and 5 bases lay outside the gene matches. The CDR3, as DNA: TGCGCCAGCAGCCGAGCTCAGGGGGCCTACGAGCAGTACTTC. It specifies CASSRAQGAYEQYF.

The J gene is TRBJ2-7, the V gene TRBV7-9; maybe TRBD2 (5 bases). The CDR3 spans 12 residues. The V and J ends lost 6 bases and 10 bases respectively, with 16 bases between them. Germline-derived CDR1 and CDR2 are SEHNR and FQNEAQ (reference sequence). This CDR3 reads CASRRGSGEQYF. Here the CDR3 DNA reads TGTGCCAGCAGGAGAGGTTCCGGGGAACAGTACTTC.

The chain combines TRBV18 with TRBJ1-5; 7 nucleotides align to TRBD1. The CDR3 runs 15 residues. Germline-derived CDR1 and CDR2 are KGHSH and LQKENI. V lost 2 bases to trimming and J lost 3 bases; unmatched junction nucleotides: 4. The DNA for the CDR3 is TGTGCCAGCTCACCAGGCGGGACAGACAATCAGCCCCAGCATTTT. The encoded protein is CASSPGGTDNQPQHF.

The genes are TRBV20-1 and TRBJ1-1; no definite D call. Germline CDR1 DFQATT, CDR2 SNEGSKA (reference sequence). The CDR3 runs 14 residues. V was pared by 2 bases and J by 2 bases, with 12 bases between. The CDR3 region has the DNA TGCAGTGCTAGAATCGGGCCAAGTAACACTGAAGCTTTCTTT. Residues: CSARIGPSNTEAFF.

The genes are TRBV6-5 and TRBJ2-1; D unclear. The CDR3 is made up of 16 amino acids. The germline V gene encodes CDR1 MNHEY and CDR2 SVGAGI. The V end lost 5 bases, the J end lost 6 bases, and 20 bases lay between the germline ends. CDR3 nucleotides: TGTGCCAGCAGTCCCCTCCCGGACCGGGCAGCCAATGAGCAGTTCTTC. Protein product: CASSPLPDRAANEQFF.

In regard to this clonotype: Just one base apart from a much larger clone, this may be a read error. This rearrangement joins TRBV28 to TRBJ2-7; no reliable D call. Germline CDR1 is MDHEN and CDR2 is SYDVKM. CDR3 size: 13 residues. CDR3 nucleotide sequence: TGTGCCGGCAGTTTGGTAACCTCCTACGAGCAGTACTTC. This sequence encodes CAGSLVTSYEQYF.

This clonotype was observed a few times. The chain recombines TRBV3-1 with TRBJ1-2; TRBD1 might be the D (6 bases). The germline gives CDR1 LGHDT, CDR2 YNNKEL (reference sequence). The V end lost 3 bases, the J end lost 4 bases, and 18 bases lay between the germline ends. The CDR3 runs 16 residues. CDR3 in DNA: TGTGCCAGCAGCCACTCTGTCGGCAGGGGCGGCTATGGCTACACCTTC. Translated: CASSHSVGRGGYGYTF.

This clonotype was recorded a few times. V is TRBV27 and J is TRBJ2-7, with D unresolved. Germline CDR1 MNHEY, CDR2 SMNVEV (reference sequence). The CDR3 contains 15 residues. V was clipped by 0 bases and J by 5 bases, with 14 bases between them. The CDR3 region has the DNA TGTGCCAGCAGTTTATCTTGGTACTTACCGAACGAGCAGTACTTC. This codes for CASSLSWYLPNEQYF.

The chain uses TRBV4-3 and TRBJ1-2, with TRBD1 matching over 7 bases. The CDR3 is 15 residues long. Trimming cost V 0 bases and J 0 bases; bases outside gene matches: 1. Germline V gene lookup returns CDR1 LGHNA and CDR2 YSLEER. The CDR3 coding sequence is TGCGCCAGCAGCCAAGAAGGACAGGCTAACTATGGCTACACCTTC. Translating gives CASSQEGQANYGYTF.

The chain employs TRBV18 and TRBJ1-4, with D possibly TRBD1 on 5 matching bases. The V end was cut by 4 bases, the J end by 0 bases, with 15 bases between. The germline V gene has CDR1 KGHSH and CDR2 LQKENI. CDR3 size: 17 residues. The CDR3 sequence: CASSRTPASATNEKLFF. CDR3 in DNA: TGTGCCAGCTCACGGACACCGGCTTCTGCAACTAATGAAAAACTGTTTTTT.

This chain connects TRBV7-9 to TRBJ2-1; the match to TRBD2 covers 8 bases. There are 18 residues in the CDR3. After removal of 5 bases from V and 9 bases from J, the junction contained 21 bases not matched to a gene. Germline CDR1 SEHNR, CDR2 FQNEAQ (reference sequence). The CDR3 sequence: CASSPARIAGRPGSEQFF. The CDR3 nucleotides are TGTGCCAGCAGCCCGGCCCGAATAGCGGGGCGACCTGGTAGTGAGCAGTTCTTC. The full variable domain, its missing parts supplied by reference TRBV7-9 and TRBJ2-1, is DTGVSQNPRHKITKRGQNVTFRCDPISEHNRLYWYRQTLGQGPEFLTYFQNEAQLEKSRLLSDRFSAERPKGSFSTLEIQRTEQGDSAMYLCASSPARIAGRPGSEQFFGPGTRLTVL.

The chain employs TRBV5-1 and TRBJ1-2; D gene ambiguous. The germline V gene has CDR1 SGHRS and CDR2 YFSETQ. V lost 4 bases, J lost 7 bases, and 14 bases lay in between. CDR3 size: 13 residues. Here the CDR3 reads CASSVAWVGGYTF. The CDR3 bases are TGCGCCAGCAGCGTGGCCTGGGTTGGTGGCTACACCTTC.

This clonotype was observed a handful of times. J is TRBJ1-4 and V is TRBV20-1, with D possibly being TRBD1 (6 bases). The germline V gene has CDR1 DFQATT and CDR2 SNEGSKA (reference sequence). V was trimmed by 0 bases and J by 0 bases, leaving 11 bases between them. The CDR3 sequence is 16 residues long. CDR3 protein: CSARDSRGATNEKLFF. The CDR3 coding sequence is TGCAGTGCTAGAGATAGCAGGGGAGCAACTAATGAAAAACTGTTTTTT.